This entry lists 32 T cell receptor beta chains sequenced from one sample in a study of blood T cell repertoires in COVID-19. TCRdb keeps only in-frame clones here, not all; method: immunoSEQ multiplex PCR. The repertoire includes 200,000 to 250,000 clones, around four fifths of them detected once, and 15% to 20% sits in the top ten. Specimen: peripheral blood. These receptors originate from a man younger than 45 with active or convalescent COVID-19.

The CDR3 DNA sequence: TGTGCCAGCAGCTTGGCAGGACAGGGGGTTCGGTACTTC. Protein: CASSLAGQGVRYF. The chain is built from TRBV5-4 and TRBJ2-5, with 10 bases aligning to TRBD1. Germline V lookup: CDR1 SGHNT, CDR2 YYREEE (reference sequence). The V and J ends lost 0 bases and 13 bases, in that order; junction bases with no gene match: 6. CDR3 length: 13 amino acids.

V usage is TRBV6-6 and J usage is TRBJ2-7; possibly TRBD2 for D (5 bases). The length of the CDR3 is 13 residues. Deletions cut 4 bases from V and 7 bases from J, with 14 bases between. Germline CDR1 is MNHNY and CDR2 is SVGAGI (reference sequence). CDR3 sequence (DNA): TGTGCCAGCAGTTTAGCGTCCAAGGCGGAGCAGTACTTC. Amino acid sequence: CASSLASKAEQYF.

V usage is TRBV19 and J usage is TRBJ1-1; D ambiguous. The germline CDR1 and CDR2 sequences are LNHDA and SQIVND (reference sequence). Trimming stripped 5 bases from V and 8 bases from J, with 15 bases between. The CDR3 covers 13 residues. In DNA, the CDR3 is TGTGCCAGTAGTGTTTCCCCCGGCGGGGAAGCTTTCTTT. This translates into CASSVSPGGEAFF.

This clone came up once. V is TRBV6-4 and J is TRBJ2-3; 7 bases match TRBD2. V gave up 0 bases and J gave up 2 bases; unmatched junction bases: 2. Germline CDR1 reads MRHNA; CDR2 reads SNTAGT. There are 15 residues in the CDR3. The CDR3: CASSDSGGYTDTQYF. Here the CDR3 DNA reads TGTGCCAGCAGTGACTCGGGGGGGTACACAGATACGCAGTATTTT.

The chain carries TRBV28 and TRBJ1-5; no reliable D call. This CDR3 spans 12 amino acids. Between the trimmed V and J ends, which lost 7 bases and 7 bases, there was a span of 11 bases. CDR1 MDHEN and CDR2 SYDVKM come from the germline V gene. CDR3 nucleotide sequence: TGTGCCAGCATCTCAGGCGGGCAGCCCCAGCATTTT. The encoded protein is CASISGGQPQHF.

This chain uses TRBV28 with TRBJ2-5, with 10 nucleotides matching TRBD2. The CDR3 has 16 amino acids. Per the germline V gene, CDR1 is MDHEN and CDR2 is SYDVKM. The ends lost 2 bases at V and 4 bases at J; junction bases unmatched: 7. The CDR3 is CASSLPTSGKGETQYF. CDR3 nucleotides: TGTGCCAGCAGTTTACCCACTAGCGGGAAGGGAGAGACCCAGTACTTC.

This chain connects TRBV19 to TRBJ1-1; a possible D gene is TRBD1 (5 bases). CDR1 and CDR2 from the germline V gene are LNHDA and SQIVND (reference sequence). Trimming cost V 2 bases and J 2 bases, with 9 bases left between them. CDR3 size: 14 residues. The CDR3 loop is CASSIPRVNTEAFF. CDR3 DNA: TGTGCCAGTAGTATACCCAGGGTTAACACTGAAGCTTTCTTT.

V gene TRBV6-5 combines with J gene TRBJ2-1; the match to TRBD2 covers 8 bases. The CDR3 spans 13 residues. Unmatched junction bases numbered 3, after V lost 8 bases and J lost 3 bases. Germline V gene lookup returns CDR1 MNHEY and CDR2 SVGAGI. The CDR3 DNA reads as TGTGCCAGCGTGACTAGCGTCTACAATGAGCAGTTCTTC. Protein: CASVTSVYNEQFF.

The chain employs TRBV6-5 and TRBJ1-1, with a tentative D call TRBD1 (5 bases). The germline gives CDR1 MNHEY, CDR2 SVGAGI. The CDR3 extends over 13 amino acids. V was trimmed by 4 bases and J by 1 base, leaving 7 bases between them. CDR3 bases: TGTGCCAGCAGTTTGACAGCGAACACTGAAGCTTTCTTT. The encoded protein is CASSLTANTEAFF.

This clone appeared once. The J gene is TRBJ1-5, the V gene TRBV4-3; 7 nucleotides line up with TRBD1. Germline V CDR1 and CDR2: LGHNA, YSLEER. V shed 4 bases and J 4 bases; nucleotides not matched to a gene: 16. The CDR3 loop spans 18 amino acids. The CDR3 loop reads CASSRGHNLPGGNQPQHF. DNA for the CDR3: TGCGCCAGCAGCCGGGGTCACAACCTTCCAGGGGGTAATCAGCCCCAGCATTTT.

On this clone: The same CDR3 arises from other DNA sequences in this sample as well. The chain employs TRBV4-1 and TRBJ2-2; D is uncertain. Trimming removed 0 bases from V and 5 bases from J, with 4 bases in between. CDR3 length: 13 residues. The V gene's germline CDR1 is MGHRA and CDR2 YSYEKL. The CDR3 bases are TGCGCCAGCAGCCAAGAGCGTACCGGGGAGCTGTTTTTT. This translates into CASSQERTGELFF.

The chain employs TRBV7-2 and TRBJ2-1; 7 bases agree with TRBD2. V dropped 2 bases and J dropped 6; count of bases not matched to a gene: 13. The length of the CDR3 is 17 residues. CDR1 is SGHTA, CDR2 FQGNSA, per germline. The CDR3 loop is CASSLRTAGVRINEQFF. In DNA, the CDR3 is TGTGCCAGCAGCTTAAGGACGGCGGGGGTCCGAATCAATGAGCAGTTCTTC.

CDR3: CASSFGQANTGELFF. The CDR3 region has the DNA TGTGCCAGCAGCTTTGGACAGGCCAACACCGGGGAGCTGTTTTTT. The genes are TRBV7-9 and TRBJ2-2; 7 bases are shared with TRBD1. CDR3 length equals 15 residues. Per the germline V gene, CDR1 is SEHNR and CDR2 is FQNEAQ (reference sequence). V was clipped by 3 bases and J by 2 bases; unmatched bases: 3.

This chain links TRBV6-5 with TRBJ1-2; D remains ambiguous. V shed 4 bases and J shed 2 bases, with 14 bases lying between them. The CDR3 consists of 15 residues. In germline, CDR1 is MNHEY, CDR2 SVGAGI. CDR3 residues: CASSSRRVLNYGYTF. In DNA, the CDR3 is TGTGCCAGCAGTTCCCGCCGGGTTTTAAACTATGGCTACACCTTC.

The DNA for the CDR3 is TGCAGCTCCGCCGGACAGGGGGCGCAGGCTTTCTTT. Encoded protein: CSSAGQGAQAFF. The V and J genes are TRBV29-1 and TRBJ1-1; TRBD1 aligns across 11 bases. This CDR3 is built from 12 residues. J gave up 11 bases and V 8 bases, and 10 bases lay outside the gene matches. Germline V gene lookup returns CDR1 SQVTM and CDR2 ANQGSEA.

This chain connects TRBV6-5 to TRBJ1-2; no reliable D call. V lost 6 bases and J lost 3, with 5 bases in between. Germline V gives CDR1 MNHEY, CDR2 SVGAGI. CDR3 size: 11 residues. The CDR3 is CASRLDYGYTF. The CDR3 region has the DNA TGTGCCAGCAGGTTAGACTATGGCTACACCTTC.

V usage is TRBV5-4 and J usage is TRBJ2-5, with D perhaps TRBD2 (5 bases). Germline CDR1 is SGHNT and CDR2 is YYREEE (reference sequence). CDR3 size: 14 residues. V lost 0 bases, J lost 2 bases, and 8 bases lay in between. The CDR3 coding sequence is TGTGCCAGCAGCTTGGCCACGGGGCAAGAGACCCAGTACTTC. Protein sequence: CASSLATGQETQYF.

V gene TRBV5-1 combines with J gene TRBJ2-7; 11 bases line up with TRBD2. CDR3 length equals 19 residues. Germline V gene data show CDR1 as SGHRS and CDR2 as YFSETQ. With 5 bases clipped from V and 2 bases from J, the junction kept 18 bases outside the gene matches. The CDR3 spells CASSSTSTSGRGIAYEQYF. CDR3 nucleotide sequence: TGCGCCAGCAGTTCTACCTCTACTAGCGGGAGAGGCATAGCCTACGAGCAGTACTTC.

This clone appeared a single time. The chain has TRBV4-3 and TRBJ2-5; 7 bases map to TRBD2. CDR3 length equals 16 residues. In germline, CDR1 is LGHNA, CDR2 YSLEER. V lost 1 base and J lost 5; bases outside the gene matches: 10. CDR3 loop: CASSQGSAGVGETQYF. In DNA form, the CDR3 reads TGCGCCAGCAGCCAAGGGTCGGCGGGAGTGGGCGAGACCCAGTACTTC.

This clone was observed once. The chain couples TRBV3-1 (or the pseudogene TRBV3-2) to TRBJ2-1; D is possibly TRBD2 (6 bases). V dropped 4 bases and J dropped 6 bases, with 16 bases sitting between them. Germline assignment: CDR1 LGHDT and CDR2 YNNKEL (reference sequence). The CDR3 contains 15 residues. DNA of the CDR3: TGTGCCAGCAGCCGTCTAGGAGGGGAACGCAATGAGCAGTTCTTC. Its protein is CASSRLGGERNEQFF.

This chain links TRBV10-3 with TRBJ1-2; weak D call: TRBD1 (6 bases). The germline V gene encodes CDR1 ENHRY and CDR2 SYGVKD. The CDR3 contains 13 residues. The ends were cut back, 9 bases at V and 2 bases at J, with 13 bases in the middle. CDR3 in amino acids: CAISRDNNYGYTF. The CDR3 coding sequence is TGTGCCATTTCACGGGACAACAACTATGGCTACACCTTC.

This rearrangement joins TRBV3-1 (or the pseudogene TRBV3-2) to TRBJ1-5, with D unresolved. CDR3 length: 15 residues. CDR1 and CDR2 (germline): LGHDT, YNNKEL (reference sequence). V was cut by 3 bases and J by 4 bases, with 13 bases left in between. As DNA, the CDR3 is TGTGCCAGCAGCCACGCTCCCCCCGGGAATCAGCCCCAGCATTTT. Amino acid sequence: CASSHAPPGNQPQHF.

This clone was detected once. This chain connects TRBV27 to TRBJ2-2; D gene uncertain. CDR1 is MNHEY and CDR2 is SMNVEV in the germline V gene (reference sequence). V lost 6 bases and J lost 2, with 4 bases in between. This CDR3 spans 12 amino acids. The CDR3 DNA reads TGTGCCAGCAGCTCCAACACCGGGGAGCTGTTTTTT. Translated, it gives CASSSNTGELFF.

The CDR3 loop reads CASSVGSGGAYTNEQFF. Written as DNA, the CDR3 is TGTGCCAGCAGTGTGGGGAGCGGGGGGGCCTATACCAATGAGCAGTTCTTC. The chain employs TRBV6-1 and TRBJ2-1; the match to TRBD2 covers 10 bases. The V and J ends lost 4 bases and 6 bases, in that order; junction bases with no gene match: 12. CDR3 length: 17 amino acids. CDR1 MNHNS and CDR2 SASEGT come from the germline V gene.

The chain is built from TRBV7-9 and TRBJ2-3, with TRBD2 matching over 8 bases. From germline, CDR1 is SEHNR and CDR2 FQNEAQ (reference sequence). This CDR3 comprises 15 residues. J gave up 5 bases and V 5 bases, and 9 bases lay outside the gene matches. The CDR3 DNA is TGTGCCAGCAGCCTGTTTAGCGGGGTGGGAGATACGCAGTATTTT. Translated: CASSLFSGVGDTQYF.

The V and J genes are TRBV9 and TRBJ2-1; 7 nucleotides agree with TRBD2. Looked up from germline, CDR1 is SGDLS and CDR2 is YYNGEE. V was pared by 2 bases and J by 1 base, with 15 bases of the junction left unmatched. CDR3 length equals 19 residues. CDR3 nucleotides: TGTGCCAGCAGCGTGGGGGAGGGGAGGGGCCTCCGGTCCTACAATGAGCAGTTCTTC. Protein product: CASSVGEGRGLRSYNEQFF.

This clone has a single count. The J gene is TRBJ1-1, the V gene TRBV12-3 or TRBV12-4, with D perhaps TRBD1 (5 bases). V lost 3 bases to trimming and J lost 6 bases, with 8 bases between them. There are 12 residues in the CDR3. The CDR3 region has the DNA TGTGCCAGCAGTTTGGGGGGGTCTGAAGCTTTCTTT. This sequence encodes CASSLGGSEAFF.

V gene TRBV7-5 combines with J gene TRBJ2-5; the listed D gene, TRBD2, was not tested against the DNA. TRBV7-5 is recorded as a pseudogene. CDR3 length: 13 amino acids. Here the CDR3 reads CVRSLEGGETQYF. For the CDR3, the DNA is TGTGTCAGAAGCTTAGAAGGAGGGGAGACCCAGTACTTC.

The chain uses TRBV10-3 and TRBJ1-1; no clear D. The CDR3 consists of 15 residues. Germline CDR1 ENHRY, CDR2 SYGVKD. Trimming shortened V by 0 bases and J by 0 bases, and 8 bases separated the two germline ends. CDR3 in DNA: TGTGCCATCAGTGAGTCTCAGGATCTGAACACTGAAGCTTTCTTT. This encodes CAISESQDLNTEAFF.

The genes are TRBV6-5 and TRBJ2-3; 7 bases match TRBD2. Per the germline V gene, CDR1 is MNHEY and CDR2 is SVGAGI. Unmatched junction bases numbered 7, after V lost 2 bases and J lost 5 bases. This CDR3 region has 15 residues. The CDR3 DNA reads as TGTGCCAGCAGTTACCGGGCGGGAGACATAGATACGCAGTATTTT. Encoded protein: CASSYRAGDIDTQYF.

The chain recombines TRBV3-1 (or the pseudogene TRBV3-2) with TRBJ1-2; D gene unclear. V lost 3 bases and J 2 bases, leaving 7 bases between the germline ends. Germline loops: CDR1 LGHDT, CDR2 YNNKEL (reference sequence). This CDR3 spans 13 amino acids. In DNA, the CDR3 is TGTGCCAGCAGCCACACCGAGAACTATGGCTACACCTTC. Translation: CASSHTENYGYTF.

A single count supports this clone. The CDR3 DNA reads as TGTGCCAGCTCACTCGGACAGGATCAGCCCCAGCATTTT. Its protein product is CASSLGQDQPQHF. This rearrangement joins TRBV18 to TRBJ1-5, with 7 bases that match TRBD1. This CDR3 contains 13 residues. The J segment lost 5 bases and the V segment lost 4 bases, leaving 2 bases of the junction unmatched. Germline V lookup: CDR1 KGHSH, CDR2 LQKENI.